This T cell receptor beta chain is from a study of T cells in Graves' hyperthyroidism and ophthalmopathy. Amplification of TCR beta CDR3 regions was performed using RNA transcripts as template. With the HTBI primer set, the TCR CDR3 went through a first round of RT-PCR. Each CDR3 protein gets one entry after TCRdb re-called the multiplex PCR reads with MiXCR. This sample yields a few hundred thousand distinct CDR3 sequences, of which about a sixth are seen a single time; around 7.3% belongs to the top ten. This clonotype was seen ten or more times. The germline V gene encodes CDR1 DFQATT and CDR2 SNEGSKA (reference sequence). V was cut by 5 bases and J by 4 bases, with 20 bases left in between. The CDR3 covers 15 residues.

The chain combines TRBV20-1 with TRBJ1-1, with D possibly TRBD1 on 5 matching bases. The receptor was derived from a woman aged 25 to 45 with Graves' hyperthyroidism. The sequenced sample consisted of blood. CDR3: CSAGSGQVRSTEAFF. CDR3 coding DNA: TGCAGTGCTGGCTCGGGGCAGGTCAGGAGCACTGAAGCTTTCTTT.